There are many counts of the clone carrying this T cell receptor beta chain. Its antigen is unknown. After isolation, RNA underwent reverse transcription to generate cDNA as the sequencing template. Measured with immunoSEQ multiplex PCR; TCRdb has only the in-frame clones, and not every one. The sample has about 120,000 clones, 50% to 75% seen once. CDR3 size: 15 residues. V lost 3 bases, J lost 1 base, and 3 bases stayed unmatched. CDR1 MNHNS and CDR2 SASEGT come from the germline V gene. The data were obtained in a study of CD8+ T cells in alopecia areata. Study-wide results and limits: Both scalp clonality and the expanded CD8+ clones among the top 100 showed a significant decrease with tofacitinib. Many expanded lesional clones persisted during tofacitinib (in both scalp and blood).

Treatment noted: oral pan-JAK inhibitor, 5-10 mg twice daily. Collected material from alopecia areata patients comprised lesional scalp punch biopsies and peripheral blood. The V gene is TRBV6-1, the J gene TRBJ2-7, with TRBD2 identical over 10 bases. The sequence came from a human donor with alopecia areata. The source material was CD8+ T cells sorted from blood, sampled at week 4, from a patient treated with tofacitinib. CDR3 loop: CASSEIAGGSYEQYF. CDR3 coding DNA: TGTGCCAGCAGTGAGATAGCGGGAGGTTCCTACGAGCAGTACTTC.